This TCR beta chain derives from a study of blood T cell repertoires in COVID-19. As for the study in general: From the United States, Italy and Spain came samples of acute and convalescent COVID-19.

Repertoires were generated with immunoSEQ multiplex PCR, while TCRdb's copy carries only in-frame clones and drops some. The table includes about 120,000 clones, 80% to 90% detected once. The CDR3 has 15 residues. After removal of 5 bases from V and 8 bases from J, the junction contained 7 bases not matched to a gene. Germline V gene lookup returns CDR1 LNHDA and CDR2 SQIVND (reference sequence). The chain employs TRBV19 and TRBJ2-1; 12 bases fit TRBD2. The sequence came from a human donor with acute or convalescent COVID-19. The donor label of this sample is uncertain. Material: peripheral blood. CDR3 amino acids: CASSSGLAGRYEQFF. CDR3 bases: TGTGCCAGTAGTTCCGGACTAGCGGGGCGGTATGAGCAGTTCTTC.